These 6 T cell receptor beta chains were all obtained from the same sample, sequenced in a study of shared clonotypes between healthy human individuals. Terminally differentiated effector memory CD45RA+ cells were left out of the naive CD8 fraction, which was CD45RO-negative and positively selected for CCR7. Produced via immunoSEQ multiplex PCR; TCRdb's table is partial and in-frame only. The profile shows around 1.9 million clones, roughly 91% of them singletons. The source material was naive CD8+ T cells from PBMCs. The receptors shown here come from a man aged 18 to 35 in good health. Some clones in this sample may be carry-over from other donors' samples.

The gene calls are TRBV6-1 and TRBJ2-7; 7 bases are a match to TRBD1. Germline values: CDR1 MNHNS, CDR2 SASEGT. Losses at the gene ends were 1 base for V and 7 bases for J; bases not matched to a gene: 13. The CDR3 is 16 residues long. The CDR3 protein is CASSEVATGTRREQYF. The CDR3 region has the DNA TGTGCCAGCAGTGAAGTCGCGACAGGGACCCGCAGGGAGCAGTACTTC.

The CDR3 loop is CASGGTGFYQPQHF. The CDR3, as DNA: TGTGCCAGCGGGGGGACAGGGTTTTATCAGCCCCAGCATTTT. This chain links TRBV6-1 with TRBJ1-5, with 9 bases matching TRBD1. CDR3 length: 14 residues. Germline V CDR1 and CDR2: MNHNS, SASEGT. J gave up 5 bases and V 8 bases, and 7 bases lay outside the gene matches.

This clone was recorded once. The V and J genes are TRBV27 and TRBJ2-2; possibly TRBD1 for D (6 bases). V was cut by 5 bases and J by 3 bases, with 13 bases left in between. Looked up from germline, CDR1 is MNHEY and CDR2 is SMNVEV (reference sequence). This CDR3 is built from 15 residues. The CDR3 protein is CASSPGQIYTGELFF. The CDR3 DNA reads as TGTGCCAGCAGTCCCGGACAGATTTACACCGGGGAGCTGTTTTTT.

CDR3 nucleotides: TGTGCCAGCAGCTTAGAAATCGGGCTCAGCAATGAGCAGTTCTTC. It codes for CASSLEIGLSNEQFF. The chain couples TRBV11-2 to TRBJ2-1; no clear D gene. V lost 0 bases to trimming and J lost 6 bases, with 12 bases between them. The CDR3 extends over 15 amino acids. Germline CDR1 reads SGHAT; CDR2 reads FQNNGV.

The J gene is TRBJ2-1, the V gene TRBV7-9; D unresolved. Trimming shortened V by 1 base and J by 2 bases, and 12 bases separated the two germline ends. The germline CDR1 and CDR2 sequences are SEHNR and FQNEAQ (reference sequence). The CDR3 is made up of 16 amino acids. CDR3 in amino acids: CASSLGVTAPYNEQFF. CDR3 DNA: TGTGCCAGCAGCTTAGGTGTTACAGCTCCCTACAATGAGCAGTTCTTC.

This sequence joins TRBV4-1 and TRBJ2-5; D gene uncertain. The CDR3 covers 14 residues. CDR1 is MGHRA, CDR2 YSYEKL, per germline. Trimming left V 1 base short and J 5 bases short, with 11 bases between. The CDR3, as DNA: TGCGCCAGCAGCCAAGCGCCCCTAAGGGAGACCCAGTACTTC. This gives the protein CASSQAPLRETQYF.